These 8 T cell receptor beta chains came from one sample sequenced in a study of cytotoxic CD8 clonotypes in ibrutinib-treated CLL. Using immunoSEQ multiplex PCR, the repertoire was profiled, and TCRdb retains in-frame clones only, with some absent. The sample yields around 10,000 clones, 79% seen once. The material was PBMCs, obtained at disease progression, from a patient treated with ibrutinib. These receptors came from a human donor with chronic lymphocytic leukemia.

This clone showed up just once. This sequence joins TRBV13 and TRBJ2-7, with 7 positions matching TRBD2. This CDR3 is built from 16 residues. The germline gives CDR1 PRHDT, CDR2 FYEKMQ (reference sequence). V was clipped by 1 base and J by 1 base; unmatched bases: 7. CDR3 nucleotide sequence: TGTGCCAGCAGCTTAGTCGGGTGGGGGGGTTCCTACGAGCAGTACTTC. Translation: CASSLVGWGGSYEQYF.

The CDR3 region has the DNA TGTGCCAGCAGCCAGCCCATTACTAGCGGCTCCTACGAGCAGTACTTC. Its translation: CASSQPITSGSYEQYF. The chain employs TRBV4-2 and TRBJ2-7; 8 bases are shared with TRBD2. Germline V gives CDR1 LGHNA, CDR2 YNFKEQ. The V gene end was trimmed by 3 bases and the J gene end by 0 bases; junction bases not matched to a gene: 7. This CDR3 has 16 amino acids.

The CDR3, as DNA: TGTGCCACCGCCGGGACCGGGGCCTACGAGCAGTACTTC. It yields the protein CATAGTGAYEQYF. V and J are TRBV28 and TRBJ2-7, with D perhaps TRBD1 or TRBD2 (5 bases each). V was pared by 10 bases and J by 2 bases, with 15 bases between. The CDR3 has 13 amino acids. Germline CDR1 reads MDHEN; CDR2 reads SYDVKM.

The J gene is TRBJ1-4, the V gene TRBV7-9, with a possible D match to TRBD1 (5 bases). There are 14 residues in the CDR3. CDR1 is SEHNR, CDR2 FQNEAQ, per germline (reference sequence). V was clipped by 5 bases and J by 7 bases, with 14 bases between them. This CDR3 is CASSPTAQGEKLFF. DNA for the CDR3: TGTGCCAGCAGCCCGACGGCTCAGGGTGAAAAACTGTTTTTT. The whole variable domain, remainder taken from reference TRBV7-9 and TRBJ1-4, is DTGVSQNPRHKITKRGQNVTFRCDPISEHNRLYWYRQTLGQGPEFLTYFQNEAQLEKSRLLSDRFSAERPKGSFSTLEIQRTEQGDSAMYLCASSPTAQGEKLFFGSGTQLSVL.

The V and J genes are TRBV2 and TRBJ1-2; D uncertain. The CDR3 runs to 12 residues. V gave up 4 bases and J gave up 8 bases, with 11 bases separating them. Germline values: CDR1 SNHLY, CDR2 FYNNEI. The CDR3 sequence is CASSGARRGYTF. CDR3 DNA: TGTGCCAGCAGTGGGGCTCGGAGGGGCTACACCTTC.

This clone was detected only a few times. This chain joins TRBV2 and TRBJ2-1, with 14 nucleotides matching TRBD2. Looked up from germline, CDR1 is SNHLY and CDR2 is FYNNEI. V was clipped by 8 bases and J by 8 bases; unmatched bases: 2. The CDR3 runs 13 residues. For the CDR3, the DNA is TGTGCCAGCGGGACTAGCGGGAGAGATGAGCAGTTCTTC. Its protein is CASGTSGRDEQFF.

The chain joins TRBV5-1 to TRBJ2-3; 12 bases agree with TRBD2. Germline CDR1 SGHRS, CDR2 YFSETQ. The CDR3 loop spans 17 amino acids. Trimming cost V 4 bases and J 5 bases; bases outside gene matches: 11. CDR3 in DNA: TGCGCCAGCAGCCTCACGGGACGGGGACTAGCGGGAGATACGCAGTATTTT. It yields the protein CASSLTGRGLAGDTQYF.

The CDR3 here is CASSGQGNTGELFF. In nucleotides, the CDR3 is TGCGCCAGCAGTGGACAGGGCAACACCGGGGAGCTGTTTTTT. The chain joins TRBV5-1 to TRBJ2-2; 8 bases agree with TRBD1. Trimming took 5 bases from V and 2 from J; bases not matched to a gene: 2. This CDR3 spans 14 amino acids. Germline V lookup: CDR1 SGHRS, CDR2 YFSETQ.